This TCR beta chain came from a study of T cell responses to AZD1222 COVID-19 vaccine. Trimming at V came to 11 bases and at J to 6 bases, leaving 2 bases not matched to a gene. This CDR3 is built from 13 residues. Germline CDR1 reads SEHNR; CDR2 reads FQNEAQ (reference sequence). Libraries were prepared by immunoSEQ multiplex PCR; TCRdb keeps only in-frame clonotypes and omits some of them. The sample carries about 200,000 clones, approximately 90% recorded once. This clonotype was obtained from an adult who received the AZD1222 COVID-19 vaccine. The specimen comprised peripheral blood, sampled 28 days after the second AZD1222 dose. The chain links TRBV7-9 to TRBJ2-3; 16 positions agree with TRBD2. CDR3 protein: CAGGLAGGDTQYF. Here the CDR3 DNA reads TGTGCCGGGGGACTAGCGGGAGGGGATACGCAGTATTTT. The entire variable domain, with the rest obtained from reference TRBV7-9 and TRBJ2-3, is as follows: DTGVSQNPRHKITKRGQNVTFRCDPISEHNRLYWYRQTLGQGPEFLTYFQNEAQLEKSRLLSDRFSAERPKGSFSTLEIQRTEQGDSAMYLCAGGLAGGDTQYFGPGTRLTVL.